The rows below give T cell receptor beta chains drawn from one sample of a study of identical twins. TCRdb re-called the 5' RACE reads with MiXCR, one entry per CDR3 protein. This sample carries a few hundred thousand distinct CDR3 sequences, about 12% of them seen once, and the ten largest clones take roughly 4.2%. The data also belong to a second study, concerning yellow fever vaccine responses in identical twins.

The sequenced material came from memory (CD45RO+) T cells sorted from blood. The receptor set was obtained from a woman under 30 in good health. CDR3s include the opening cysteine and the closing phenylalanine or tryptophan. Fields, in order: V gene, J gene, D gene, clone size, CDR3 protein, CDR3 DNA. The D gene is left open where the match is weak. Size is stated for part of the rows, as once, few or many counts, or as a class when the clone is expanded.

V: TRBV11-2; J: TRBJ2-1; D: TRBD1; size: few; CDR3: CASSLEDRVGQFF; DNA: TGTGCCAGCAGCTTAGAGGACAGGGTAGGGCAGTTCTTC
V: TRBV7-6; J: TRBJ2-3; D: NA; size: once; CDR3: CASSLVWTSTDTQYF; DNA: TGTGCCAGCAGCTTAGTTTGGACTAGCACAGATACGCAGTATTTT
V: TRBV15; J: TRBJ2-3; D: TRBD2; size: NA; CDR3: CATSRMTSGNTDTQYF; DNA: TGTGCCACCAGCAGGATGACTAGCGGGAACACAGATACGCAGTATTTT
V: TRBV6-1; J: TRBJ2-1; D: TRBD2; size: few; CDR3: CASSATSGRTNEQFF; DNA: TGTGCCAGCAGTGCAACTAGCGGGAGAACCAACGAGCAGTTCTTC
V: TRBV5-6; J: TRBJ2-1; D: NA; size: NA; CDR3: CASSYPRQVGNNEQFF; DNA: TGTGCCAGCAGCTACCCCCGCCAGGTAGGGAACAATGAGCAGTTCTTC
V: TRBV3-1; J: TRBJ1-2; D: NA; size: few; CDR3: CASSQSKGHGYTF; DNA: TGTGCCAGCAGCCAATCCAAGGGACATGGCTACACCTTC
V: TRBV7-2; J: TRBJ2-3; D: TRBD2; size: few; CDR3: CASSLALAGGSTDTQYF; DNA: TGTGCCAGCAGCTTAGCCCTAGCGGGGGGGAGCACAGATACGCAGTATTTT
V: TRBV18; J: TRBJ2-3; D: NA; size: NA; CDR3: CASSPPGLTDTQYF; DNA: TGTGCCAGCTCACCACCGGGGTTGACAGATACGCAGTATTTT
V: TRBV9; J: TRBJ1-2; D: TRBD1; size: many; CDR3: CASTLFPGQGFGYTF; DNA: TGTGCCAGCACCCTTTTCCCGGGACAGGGGTTTGGCTACACCTTC
V: TRBV9; J: TRBJ2-1; D: TRBD2; size: few; CDR3: CASSERLAGYNEQFF; DNA: TGTGCCAGCAGCGAGCGGCTAGCGGGGTACAATGAGCAGTTCTTC